The 31 T cell receptor beta chains presented below share a single source sample, sequenced in a study of vaccination effects on CD4 cells after COVID-19 (dated by TCRdb to 2021 to 2024). Libraries were built with the immunoSEQ multiplex PCR assay. This immuneACCESS table, as held by TCRdb, lists in-frame sequences with V and J called but not all clones. Of the missing ones, under half trace to an unresolved V gene in checked studies; the others have no known cause. This sample has about 46,000 clones in its table, and 65% to 75% of those were observed once. Of the sample, about 15% falls within the top ten clones. To identify antigen-specific CD4+ T cell clonotypes by their expansion, the ViraFEST assay first stimulated PBMC with viral peptide pools and then applied TCR sequencing. After about 9 days of culture, CD4+ T cells were isolated with the EasySep CD4+ T cell isolation kit. Two doses of either the BNT162b2 or the mRNA-1273 mRNA SARS-CoV-2 vaccine were administered to participants.

These receptors' antigens are unknown. The sample here was CD4+ T cells from PBMCs cultured with HCoV-OC43 spike peptides, taken after COVID-19 vaccination. In light of the paper, this sample's cell subset or site label describes: HCoV-OC43 spike overlapping peptide pool stimulation. Receptor source: a human donor who received a COVID-19 vaccine.

The chain recombines TRBV15 with TRBJ1-2; 7 nucleotides line up with TRBD1. Unmatched junction bases numbered 10, after V lost 1 base and J lost 2 bases. Looked up from germline, CDR1 is LNHNV and CDR2 is YYDKDF (reference sequence). This CDR3 contains 17 residues. CDR3 sequence: CATSRGDSLQWNYGYTF. CDR3 bases: TGTGCCACCAGCAGAGGGGACAGCTTACAATGGAACTATGGCTACACCTTC.

J is TRBJ1-5 and V is TRBV6-5; D gene ambiguous. The V end lost 7 bases, the J end lost 7 bases, and 20 bases lay between the germline ends. Germline loops: CDR1 MNHEY, CDR2 SVGAGI. The CDR3 covers 15 residues. CDR3 sequence reads: CASTEAASVLQPQHF. The CDR3, as DNA: TGTGCCAGCACGGAGGCCGCGAGTGTATTACAGCCCCAGCATTTT.

The CDR3 loop is CASSLVKRGWAGELFF. CDR3 bases: TGTGCCAGCAGCTTAGTCAAGCGGGGTTGGGCCGGGGAGCTGTTTTTT. The chain carries TRBV11-2 and TRBJ2-2, with TRBD2 matching over 7 bases. CDR3 size: 16 residues. The germline V gene encodes CDR1 SGHAT and CDR2 FQNNGV. J gave up 6 bases and V 1 base, and 8 bases lay outside the gene matches. Using reference TRBV11-2 and TRBJ2-2 for the parts outside the CDR3, the full variable domain is EAGVAQSPRYKIIEKRQSVAFWCNPISGHATLYWYQQILGQGPKLLIQFQNNGVVDDSQLPKDRFSAERLKGVDSTLKIQPAKLEDSAVYLCASSLVKRGWAGELFFGEGSRLTVL.

This clone was seen a few times. The rearrangement uses TRBV18 and TRBJ2-7; either TRBD1 or TRBD2 may fit D (5 bases each). Germline V gene sequence: CDR1 KGHSH, CDR2 LQKENI. The ends were cut back, 1 base at V and 0 bases at J, with 7 bases in the middle. This CDR3 has 14 amino acids. The CDR3 DNA is TGTGCCAGCTCACCACAGGGGACCTCCTACGAGCAGTACTTC. It codes for CASSPQGTSYEQYF. The full variable domain, in which reference TRBV18 and TRBJ2-7 provide the parts outside the CDR3, is NAGVMQNPRHLVRRRGQEARLRCSPMKGHSHVYWYRQLPEEGLKFMVYLQKENIIDESGMPKERFSAEFPKEGPSILRIQQVVRGDSAAYFCASSPQGTSYEQYFGPGTRLTVT.

This clone appeared a single time. The genes are TRBV5-8 and TRBJ2-1; D remains unclear. V dropped 4 bases and J dropped 3 bases, with 11 bases sitting between them. The CDR3 length is 14 residues. Per germline, CDR1 SGHTS and CDR2 YDEGEE. The CDR3 here is CASSPNGVYNEQFF. The CDR3 DNA is TGTGCCAGCAGCCCTAACGGCGTCTACAATGAGCAGTTCTTC.

The chain recombines TRBV5-1 with TRBJ2-3, with 8 bases identical to TRBD2. V shed 3 bases and J 5 bases; nucleotides not matched to a gene: 5. The germline CDR1 and CDR2 sequences are SGHRS and YFSETQ. The CDR3 sequence is 14 residues long. DNA of the CDR3: TGCGCCAGCAGCTCAGCGGGAGCGAGAGATACGCAGTATTTT. Protein: CASSSAGARDTQYF.

This sequence joins TRBV5-1 and TRBJ2-6; perhaps TRBD1 as D (5 bases). Germline V gene sequence: CDR1 SGHRS, CDR2 YFSETQ. V was trimmed by 6 bases and J by 0 bases, leaving 13 bases between them. The CDR3 is 16 amino acids. Here the CDR3 reads CASTPTAPSGANVLTF. DNA for the CDR3: TGCGCCAGCACACCGACAGCCCCCTCTGGGGCCAACGTCCTGACTTTC. The complete variable domain, with remaining parts taken from reference TRBV5-1 and TRBJ2-6, reads KAGVTQTPRYLIKTRGQQVTLSCSPISGHRSVSWYQQTPGQGLQFLFEYFSETQRNKGNFPGRFSGRQFSNSRSEMNVSTLELGDSALYLCASTPTAPSGANVLTFGAGSRLTVL.

The chain employs TRBV29-1 and TRBJ2-3; D is tentatively TRBD1 or TRBD2 (5 bases each). CDR3 length: 14 amino acids. V lost 6 bases, J lost 0 bases, and 13 bases lay in between. Per the germline V gene, CDR1 is SQVTM and CDR2 is ANQGSEA. The CDR3 reads CSVSDGGSTDTQYF. The CDR3 DNA follows: TGCAGCGTGAGTGATGGGGGTAGCACAGATACGCAGTATTTT.

V is TRBV4-2 and J is TRBJ1-6, with unresolved D. Looked up from germline, CDR1 is LGHNA and CDR2 is YNFKEQ. V lost 4 bases, J lost 14 bases, and 12 bases lay in between. The CDR3 spans 12 residues. The CDR3 DNA is TGTGCCAGCAGCCTCGGGCGTAGGTCCCTCCACTTT. Its protein product is CASSLGRRSLHF.

This clone has more than one count but fewer than ten. The chain couples TRBV5-4 to TRBJ1-2; tentatively, D is TRBD1 (6 bases). CDR3 length: 13 residues. CDR1 SGHNT and CDR2 YYREEE come from the germline V gene (reference sequence). V dropped 4 bases and J dropped 5 bases, with 12 bases sitting between them. The CDR3 here is CASSPQQGYGYTF. For the CDR3, the DNA is TGTGCCAGCAGCCCACAACAGGGATATGGCTACACCTTC.

The rearrangement joins TRBV11-3 to TRBJ2-2; perhaps TRBD2 as D (5 bases). Between the trimmed V and J ends, which lost 2 bases and 4 bases, there was a span of 8 bases. The CDR3 length is 14 residues. The germline V gene has CDR1 SGHNT and CDR2 YENEEA. This chain's CDR3 is CASSLSGSTGELFF. Here the CDR3 DNA reads TGTGCCAGCAGCTTAAGCGGTAGCACCGGGGAGCTGTTTTTT.

By proportion, this clone is medium-sized. The chain couples TRBV5-4 to TRBJ2-1; 14 bases are a match to TRBD2. V lost 4 bases to trimming and J lost 9 bases; unmatched junction nucleotides: 6. CDR1 and CDR2 (germline): SGHNT, YYREEE (reference sequence). The CDR3 has 15 residues. This CDR3 is CASSPTSGRAPEQFF. As DNA, the CDR3 is TGTGCCAGCAGCCCGACTAGCGGGAGGGCCCCTGAGCAGTTCTTC.

For the CDR3, the DNA is TGTGCCAGCAGTTACCCGGGCGGGGAGCTGTTTTTT. Translating it yields CASSYPGGELFF. This chain links TRBV6-5 with TRBJ2-2; D is unresolved. Germline CDR1 reads MNHEY; CDR2 reads SVGAGI. The CDR3 spans 12 residues. The ends were cut back, 2 bases at V and 7 bases at J, with 5 bases in the middle.

The J gene is TRBJ2-7, the V gene TRBV5-5; no definite D call. This CDR3 comprises 14 residues. V was clipped by 1 base and J by 2 bases, with 10 bases between them. Germline V gene sequence: CDR1 SGHKS, CDR2 YYEKEE (reference sequence). In DNA, the CDR3 is TGTGCCAGCAGCTTGCTACTCCAACCCTACGAGCAGTACTTC. It specifies CASSLLLQPYEQYF.

This chain links TRBV10-3 with TRBJ2-7, with 8 positions matching TRBD1. Germline trimming cut 6 bases from V and 5 bases from J; bases unmatched to any gene: 9. This CDR3 contains 14 residues. CDR1 and CDR2 (germline): ENHRY, SYGVKD. DNA for the CDR3: TGTGCCATCAGATCAGGACAGGGACCGGACGAGCAGTACTTC. It is translated as CAIRSGQGPDEQYF.

V is TRBV7-2 and J is TRBJ2-2; D may be TRBD2 (6 bases). The CDR3 runs to 15 residues. V was trimmed by 0 bases and J by 3 bases, leaving 8 bases between them. Germline CDR1 SGHTA, CDR2 FQGNSA. The CDR3 nucleotides are TGTGCCAGCAGCTTAGCCGGGGGAGACACCGGGGAGCTGTTTTTT. It encodes CASSLAGGDTGELFF.

The chain couples TRBV10-3 to TRBJ1-2; no reliable D call. There are 12 residues in the CDR3. V was pared by 3 bases and J by 2 bases, with 4 bases between. CDR1 and CDR2 (germline): ENHRY, SYGVKD. The DNA for the CDR3 is TGTGCCATCAGTGACGGCAACTATGGCTACACCTTC. This codes for CAISDGNYGYTF.

The genes are TRBV3-1 (or the pseudogene TRBV3-2) and TRBJ2-7, with 15 bases that match TRBD2. The CDR3 is 14 residues long. The germline gives CDR1 LGHDT, CDR2 YNNKEL (reference sequence). V lost 8 bases and J lost 4; bases outside the gene matches: 3. CDR3 DNA: TGTGCCAGCTCGGGACTAGCGGGAGGTTACGAGCAGTACTTC. Its protein is CASSGLAGGYEQYF.

CDR3: CASSSAGGSGNTIYF. The CDR3, as DNA: TGTGCCAGCAGCTCAGCAGGGGGCTCTGGAAACACCATATATTTT. J is TRBJ1-3 and V is TRBV5-4; 7 bases match TRBD1. The CDR3 has 15 amino acids. The V segment lost 3 bases and the J segment 0 bases; nucleotides outside the gene matches: 3. Looked up from germline, CDR1 is SGHNT and CDR2 is YYREEE (reference sequence).

This chain links TRBV27 with TRBJ1-2; D is unclear. Trimming took 6 bases from V and 4 from J, leaving 15 bases between them. Germline lookup yields CDR1 MNHEY and CDR2 SMNVEV (reference sequence). The CDR3 is 14 amino acids. DNA of the CDR3: TGTGCCAGCAGAGGAGCAGGAATTCTCTATGGCTACACCTTC. As protein: CASRGAGILYGYTF.

The chain recombines TRBV20-1 with TRBJ1-2; 9 bases match TRBD1. The CDR3 covers 15 residues. The germline V gene has CDR1 DFQATT and CDR2 SNEGSKA (reference sequence). With 5 bases clipped from V and 3 bases from J, the junction kept 10 bases outside the gene matches. CDR3 residues: CSAGGGTGSYYGYTF. CDR3 DNA sequence: TGCAGTGCTGGTGGAGGGACAGGGTCTTACTATGGCTACACCTTC.

This chain links TRBV11-1 with TRBJ1-5, with 7 bases that match TRBD1. V shed 5 bases and J 7 bases; nucleotides not matched to a gene: 8. Germline CDR1 is SGHAT and CDR2 is FQDESV (reference sequence). The CDR3 is 14 residues long. CDR3 DNA: TGTGCCAGCAGCCCTCAGGGGGTCGGGCAGCCCCAGCATTTT. It is translated as CASSPQGVGQPQHF.

V is TRBV5-1 and J is TRBJ1-3, with 10 positions matching TRBD1. The CDR3 has 15 amino acids. After removal of 4 bases from V and 2 bases from J, the junction contained 3 bases not matched to a gene. Germline CDR1 reads SGHRS; CDR2 reads YFSETQ. CDR3 DNA: TGCGCCAGCAGCCCCGGGACAGGGGCTGGAAACACCATATATTTT. As protein: CASSPGTGAGNTIYF.

This chain links TRBV5-1 with TRBJ2-5; possible D gene TRBD2, 5 bases. The CDR3 contains 15 residues. From germline, CDR1 is SGHRS and CDR2 YFSETQ. V was clipped by 1 base and J by 1 base, with 11 bases between them. This CDR3 reads CASSLTSGVQETQYF. The DNA of the CDR3 is TGCGCCAGCAGCTTGACTAGTGGGGTCCAAGAGACCCAGTACTTC.

This chain joins TRBV5-4 and TRBJ2-2; the D call may be TRBD1 or TRBD2 (5 bases each). This CDR3 spans 17 amino acids. V was pared by 4 bases and J by 2 bases, with 18 bases between. CDR1 and CDR2 from the germline V gene are SGHNT and YYREEE (reference sequence). Written as DNA, the CDR3 is TGTGCCAGCAGCCCCCCTTCTGGGGGAGTTAACACCGGGGAGCTGTTTTTT. Translating gives CASSPPSGGVNTGELFF.

V gene TRBV6-2 or TRBV6-3 combines with J gene TRBJ2-2; 12 nucleotides match TRBD2. The V gene end was trimmed by 4 bases and the J gene end by 5 bases; junction bases not matched to a gene: 14. This CDR3 is built from 19 residues. Germline CDR1 MNHEY, CDR2 SVGEGT. In nucleotides, the CDR3 is TGTGCCAGCAGTTTGGCCCGGACTAGCGGGGCAGGCGGGACCGGGGAGCTGTTTTTT. This translates into CASSLARTSGAGGTGELFF.

J is TRBJ1-2 and V is TRBV10-1; D unclear. Looked up from germline, CDR1 is WNHNN and CDR2 is SYGVQD (reference sequence). Trimming left V 6 bases short and J 6 bases short, with 23 bases between. The CDR3 sequence is 16 residues long. The CDR3 coding sequence is TGCGCCAGCAGGCACCGGGCCCTACCTCCCAAGAATGGCTACACCTTC. It specifies CASRHRALPPKNGYTF.

The chain couples TRBV30 to TRBJ1-3, with 11 bases matching TRBD1. V dropped 8 bases and J dropped 0; count of bases not matched to a gene: 3. This CDR3 is built from 14 residues. The germline V gene encodes CDR1 GTSNPN and CDR2 SVGIG (reference sequence). The chain's CDR3 is CAGTGGSSGNTIYF. The CDR3 coding sequence is TGTGCCGGGACAGGGGGGAGCTCTGGAAACACCATATATTTT.

V and J are TRBV4-1 and TRBJ2-3; 11 bases are a match to TRBD2. V shed 1 base and J 7 bases; nucleotides not matched to a gene: 10. Germline V gene lookup returns CDR1 MGHRA and CDR2 YSYEKL. There are 17 residues in the CDR3. As DNA, the CDR3 is TGCGCCAGCAGCCAAGGGACTAGCGGGTTTGGTGGGTATACGCAGTATTTT. Translating it yields CASSQGTSGFGGYTQYF.

The chain employs TRBV19 and TRBJ2-1; the match to TRBD2 covers 9 bases. Germline V CDR1 and CDR2: LNHDA, SQIVND (reference sequence). The CDR3 totals 15 residues. V was pared by 5 bases and J by 3 bases, with 5 bases of the junction left unmatched. The CDR3 coding sequence is TGTGCCAGTAGTGTACTAGCGGGTAACTACAATGAGCAGTTCTTC. The encoded protein is CASSVLAGNYNEQFF.

Here the CDR3 DNA reads TGTGCCAGCAGTTACGGGGGCGGGTTCACAGATACGCAGTATTTT. It yields the protein CASSYGGGFTDTQYF. This sequence joins TRBV6-5 and TRBJ2-3, with TRBD1 as a possible D gene (6 bases). Deletions cut 2 bases from V and 2 bases from J, with 11 bases between. The V gene's germline CDR1 is MNHEY and CDR2 SVGAGI. There are 15 residues in the CDR3.